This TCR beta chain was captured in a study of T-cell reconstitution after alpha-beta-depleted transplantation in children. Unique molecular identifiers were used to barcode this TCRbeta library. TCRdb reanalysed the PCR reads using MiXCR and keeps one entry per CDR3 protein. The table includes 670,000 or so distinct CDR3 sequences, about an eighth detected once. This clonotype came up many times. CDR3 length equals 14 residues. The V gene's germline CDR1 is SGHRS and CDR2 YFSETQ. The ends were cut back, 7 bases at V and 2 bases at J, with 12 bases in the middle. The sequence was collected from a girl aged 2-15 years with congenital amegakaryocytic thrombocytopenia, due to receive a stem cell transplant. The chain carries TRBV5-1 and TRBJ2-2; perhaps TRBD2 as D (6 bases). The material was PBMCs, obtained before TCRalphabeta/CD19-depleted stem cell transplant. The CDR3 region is CASGGDGNTGELFF. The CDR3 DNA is TGCGCCAGCGGAGGGGACGGAAACACCGGGGAGCTGTTTTTT. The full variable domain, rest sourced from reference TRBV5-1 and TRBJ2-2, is KAGVTQTPRYLIKTRGQQVTLSCSPISGHRSVSWYQQTPGQGLQFLFEYFSETQRNKGNFPGRFSGRQFSNSRSEMNVSTLELGDSALYLCASGGDGNTGELFFGEGSRLTVL.